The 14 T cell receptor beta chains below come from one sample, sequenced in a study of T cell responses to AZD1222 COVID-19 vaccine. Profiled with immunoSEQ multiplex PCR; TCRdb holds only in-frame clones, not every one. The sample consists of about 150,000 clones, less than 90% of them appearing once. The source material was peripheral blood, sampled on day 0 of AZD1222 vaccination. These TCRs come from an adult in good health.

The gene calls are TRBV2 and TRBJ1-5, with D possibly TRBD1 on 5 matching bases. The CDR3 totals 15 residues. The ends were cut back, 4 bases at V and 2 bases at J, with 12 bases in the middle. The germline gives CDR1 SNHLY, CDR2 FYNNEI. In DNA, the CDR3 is TGTGCCAGCAGTGCAGAGACAGTCGGCAATCAGCCCCAGCATTTT. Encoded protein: CASSAETVGNQPQHF.

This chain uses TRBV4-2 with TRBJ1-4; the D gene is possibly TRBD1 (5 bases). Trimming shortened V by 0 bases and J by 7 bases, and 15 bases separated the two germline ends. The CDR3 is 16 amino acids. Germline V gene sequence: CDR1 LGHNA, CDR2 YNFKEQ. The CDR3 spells CASSQELGGASEKLFF. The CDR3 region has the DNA TGTGCCAGCAGCCAAGAATTGGGAGGGGCCAGTGAAAAACTGTTTTTT.

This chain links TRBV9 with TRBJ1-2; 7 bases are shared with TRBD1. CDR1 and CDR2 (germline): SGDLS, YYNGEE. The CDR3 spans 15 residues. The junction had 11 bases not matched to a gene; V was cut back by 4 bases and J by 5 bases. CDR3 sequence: CASSSRDSHRYGYTF. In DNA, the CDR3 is TGTGCCAGCAGCTCCCGGGACAGCCATCGGTATGGCTACACCTTC.

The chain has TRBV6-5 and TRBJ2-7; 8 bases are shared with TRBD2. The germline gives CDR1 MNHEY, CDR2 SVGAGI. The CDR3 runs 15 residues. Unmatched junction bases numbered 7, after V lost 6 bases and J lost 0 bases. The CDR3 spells CASRSAGGNSYEQYF. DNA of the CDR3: TGTGCCAGCAGGTCGGCGGGGGGAAACTCCTACGAGCAGTACTTC.

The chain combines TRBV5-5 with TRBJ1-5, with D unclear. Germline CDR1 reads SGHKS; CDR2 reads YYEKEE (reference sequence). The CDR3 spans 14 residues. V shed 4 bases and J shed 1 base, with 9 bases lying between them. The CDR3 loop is CASSNELSNQPQHF. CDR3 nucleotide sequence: TGTGCCAGCAGCAACGAATTAAGCAATCAGCCCCAGCATTTT.

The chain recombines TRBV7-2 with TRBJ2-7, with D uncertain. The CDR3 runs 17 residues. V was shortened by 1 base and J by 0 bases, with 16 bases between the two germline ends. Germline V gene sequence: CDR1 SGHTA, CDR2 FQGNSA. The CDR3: CASSLDRIIPSSYEQYF. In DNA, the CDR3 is TGTGCCAGCAGCTTAGACAGAATAATACCGAGCTCCTACGAGCAGTACTTC.

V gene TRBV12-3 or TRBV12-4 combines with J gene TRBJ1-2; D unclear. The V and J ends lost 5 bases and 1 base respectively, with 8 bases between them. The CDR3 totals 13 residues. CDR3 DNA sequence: TGTGCCAGCAGTCCTGACATTAACTATGGCTACACCTTC. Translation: CASSPDINYGYTF.

CDR3 coding DNA: TGCGCCAGCAGCCAAGATAGGACGGGGGTAGCCTACGAGCAGTACTTC. Residues: CASSQDRTGVAYEQYF. This chain joins TRBV4-3 and TRBJ2-7; D possibly corresponds to TRBD2 (6 bases). Germline CDR1 is LGHNA and CDR2 is YSLEER. The CDR3 sequence is 16 residues long. Trimming removed 0 bases at V and 2 bases at J, with 14 bases between.

The CDR3 spells CASSEEGEQFF. CDR3 bases: TGTGCCAGCAGTGAAGAAGGAGAGCAGTTCTTC. This sequence joins TRBV2 and TRBJ2-1; D gene ambiguous. Germline V gene lookup returns CDR1 SNHLY and CDR2 FYNNEI. The CDR3 runs 11 residues. Trimming left V 1 base short and J 10 bases short, with 5 bases between.

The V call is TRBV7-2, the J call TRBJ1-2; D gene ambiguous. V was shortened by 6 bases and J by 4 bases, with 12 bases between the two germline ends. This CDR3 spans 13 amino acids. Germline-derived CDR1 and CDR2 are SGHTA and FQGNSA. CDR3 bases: TGTGCCAGCAGTCCCCAGGTCCTCTATGGCTACACCTTC. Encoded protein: CASSPQVLYGYTF.

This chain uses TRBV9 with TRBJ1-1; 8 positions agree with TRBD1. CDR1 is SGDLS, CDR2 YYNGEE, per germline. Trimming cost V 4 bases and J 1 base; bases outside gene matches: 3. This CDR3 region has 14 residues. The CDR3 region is CASSTGQANTEAFF. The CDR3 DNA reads TGTGCCAGCAGCACGGGACAGGCGAACACTGAAGCTTTCTTT.

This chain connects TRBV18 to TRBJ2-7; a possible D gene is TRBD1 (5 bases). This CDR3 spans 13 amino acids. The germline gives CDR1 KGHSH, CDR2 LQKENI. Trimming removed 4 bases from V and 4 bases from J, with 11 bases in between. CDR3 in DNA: TGTGCCAGCTCACAAGGACATAGATACGAGCAGTACTTC. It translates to CASSQGHRYEQYF.

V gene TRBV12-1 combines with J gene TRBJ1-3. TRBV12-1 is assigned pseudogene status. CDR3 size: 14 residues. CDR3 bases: TGTGCCAGCAGCTCCCCCGGGTTCGGAAACACCATATATTTT. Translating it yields CASSSPGFGNTIYF.

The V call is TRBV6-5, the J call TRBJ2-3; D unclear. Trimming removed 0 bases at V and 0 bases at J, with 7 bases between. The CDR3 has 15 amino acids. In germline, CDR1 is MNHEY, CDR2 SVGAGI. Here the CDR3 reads CASSYSLTSTDTQYF. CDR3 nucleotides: TGTGCCAGCAGTTACTCCCTTACCAGCACAGATACGCAGTATTTT.